The text below deals with one T cell receptor (beta chain). Its cognate antigen is unknown. This CDR3 region has 13 residues. Germline CDR1 GTSNPN, CDR2 SVGIG (reference sequence). V lost 2 bases, J lost 1 base, and 1 base stayed unmatched. This sample is part of a study of CD8+CD57+ T cells in acquired aplastic anemia. Genomic DNA served as template for TCR beta VDJ and CDR3 profiling. One entry per CDR3 protein results from TCRdb running MiXCR on the reads. This table holds 250,000 to 350,000 distinct CDR3 sequences, around 60% found once. General study findings and limits: Found in both controls and patients were around 29 CD8+ CDR3 sequences.

The sample was sorted CD4+, CD8+, or CD8+CD57+ T cells (not recorded which) from PBMCs. The receptor was derived from a human donor with severe aplastic anemia or a healthy control (not recorded which). The chain has TRBV30 and TRBJ1-2; the match to TRBD1 covers 7 bases. The CDR3 reads CAWSQGGNYGYTF. The CDR3 nucleotides read TGTGCCTGGAGTCAGGGGGGTAACTATGGCTACACCTTC.